In this sample, the clone carrying this T cell receptor (beta chain) turned up many times. Its antigen is undetermined. The CDR3 spans 12 residues. The germline gives CDR1 SGHRS, CDR2 YFSETQ. Trimming shortened V by 2 bases and J by 1 base, and 4 bases separated the two germline ends. The sample belongs to a study of neurological immune-mediated disorders. For the study at large: Multiple sclerosis patients numbered some 34, with around 30 relapsing-remitting and 3 secondary progressive. Study-level points and caveats: Across subjects, no CDR3 amino acid sequence appeared in expanded clones of more than one subject, a finding that suggested private repertoires in all groups. HTLV-1-associated myelopathy had the most TCR clonal expansion, while multiple sclerosis had the least, a level that fell below healthy controls.

A single run covered 15-18 subjects with over 180 million TCR-beta sequences. TCRdb re-called the 5' RACE reads through MiXCR, storing one row per CDR3 protein. The table lists 60,000 or so distinct CDR3 sequences, about 3.7% of them singletons. The sequence was obtained from a woman aged 55-69 years with multiple sclerosis. This chain uses TRBV5-1 with TRBJ2-7, with unresolved D. The sample taken for sequencing was PBMCs. Here the CDR3 reads CASSFQSYEQYF. In DNA, the CDR3 is TGCGCCAGCAGCTTTCAGTCCTACGAGCAGTACTTC.